This TCR beta chain was sequenced during a study of cytomegalovirus exposure and HLA in healthy donors. Study context: Out of 150 million to 200 million T cells, an earlier analysis found about 120 million unique TCR beta sequences in total. General study results and limits: Under in vitro conditions, a few CMV-associated chains were confirmed as specific for CMV antigens.

Primers for the PCR totalled 60 Vbeta and 13 Jbeta. Assay used: immunoSEQ multiplex PCR; TCRdb lists only in-frame clones, some missing. The table includes around 130,000 clones, roughly four fifths detected once. From germline, CDR1 is SGHTA and CDR2 FQGTGA. CDR3 length equals 15 residues. The junction had 4 bases not matched to a gene; V was cut back by 2 bases and J by 4 bases. Remarks on this clone: The antigen remains undetermined.

The sequence came from a male donor in good health and CMV-seropositive. The sequencing sample was made of PBMCs. The rearrangement links TRBV7-3 to TRBJ2-5, with 10 bases matching TRBD2. CDR3 bases: TGTGCCAGCAGCTTAGGGGTAGCGGGGGGAGAGACCCAGTACTTC. This gives the protein CASSLGVAGGETQYF.